This T cell receptor beta chain is from a study of identical twins. Study-wide results and limits: Out-of-frame alpha sequences common to twins were enriched for low generation probability.

Everyone who donated was a healthy Caucasian. There are many counts of this clonotype. What it binds is unknown. The CDR3 extends over 10 amino acids. Germline loops: CDR1 SEHNR, CDR2 FQNEAQ (reference sequence). V lost 10 bases to trimming and J lost 6 bases, with 6 bases between them. Each CDR3 protein gets one entry after TCRdb re-called the 5' RACE reads with MiXCR. Of around 100,000 distinct CDR3 sequences in the sample, 5.9% were seen once. J is TRBJ2-2 and V is TRBV7-9; D remains unclear. The origin of this receptor is a woman aged 50 to 65 in good health. Sequencing was done on a sample of memory T cells sorted from blood. The CDR3 DNA follows: TGTGCCACCCGGTCCGGGGAGCTGTTTTTT. It yields the protein CATRSGELFF.